A selection of T cell receptor beta chains follows, all from one sample in a study of blood T cell repertoires in COVID-19. The assay was immunoSEQ multiplex PCR, and TCRdb's table has in-frame clones only and misses some. This table holds about 400,000 clones, approximately 90% found once. Sequencing input: PBMCs or T cells enriched from blood (not recorded which). The receptors shown here come from a woman aged 18-30 years with acute COVID-19. CDR3s include the opening cysteine and the closing phenylalanine or tryptophan. Each record gives: CDR3 length, clone size, J gene, D gene, V gene, CDR3 protein, CDR3 DNA. A D gene is named only where the DNA matches it firmly. Clone size is shown for a subset of rows, as once, few, many or a class of expanded clone.

12 NA TRBJ2-3 NA TRBV4-1 CASSQAGDTQYF TGCGCCAGCAGCCAAGCGGGAGATACGCAGTATTTT
13 few TRBJ2-2 NA TRBV24-1 CATSDLQGGTLFF TGTGCCACCAGTGATTTGCAAGGGGGTACGCTGTTTTTT
13 few TRBJ2-1 NA TRBV6-4 CASSEQGGNEQFF TGTGCCAGCAGTGAACAGGGCGGCAATGAGCAGTTCTTC
16 NA TRBJ2-2 NA TRBV18 CASSPVETHNTGELFF TGTGCCAGCTCACCAGTGGAGACGCATAACACCGGGGAGCTGTTTTTT
14 NA TRBJ1-6 NA TRBV18 CASSRESNNSPLHF TGTGCCAGCTCACGAGAATCAAATAATTCACCCCTCCACTTT
15 NA TRBJ2-6 NA TRBV18 CASSPRSSGANVLTF TGTGCCAGCTCACCCCGTAGCTCTGGGGCCAACGTCCTGACTTTC
14 NA TRBJ1-2 NA TRBV29-1 CSVGDRDRRDGYTF TGCAGCGTTGGGGACCGGGACCGGAGGGATGGCTACACCTTC
14 NA TRBJ1-1 TRBD1 TRBV10-3 CAISESEGATEAFF TGTGCCATCAGTGAGTCCGAGGGGGCAACTGAAGCTTTCTTT
15 NA TRBJ2-7 TRBD1 TRBV27 CASSLLDRVPYEQYF TGTGCCAGCAGTTTACTGGACAGGGTGCCCTACGAGCAGTACTTC
17 NA TRBJ2-7 TRBD1 TRBV18 CASSPLVSGTGSQKQYF TGTGCCAGCTCACCCTTAGTATCCGGGACAGGATCCCAGAAGCAGTACTTC
12 few TRBJ1-6 NA TRBV27 CASSLSSSPLHF TGTGCCAGCAGTTTATCCTCGTCACCCCTCCACTTT
14 NA TRBJ2-1 TRBD2 TRBV25-1 CASSDTSGSVEQFF TGTGCCAGCAGTGACACTAGCGGGAGTGTTGAGCAGTTCTTC
12 NA TRBJ1-1 NA TRBV25-1 CASSKGGLRAFF TGTGCCAGCAGTAAGGGGGGGCTGCGAGCTTTCTTT
16 NA TRBJ2-1 TRBD2 TRBV24-1 CATRDGGGSSYNEQFF TGTGCCACCAGGGACGGCGGGGGAAGCTCCTACAATGAGCAGTTCTTC
11 NA TRBJ1-1 NA TRBV12-3/TRBV12-4 CASNQNTEAFF TGTGCCAGCAATCAGAACACTGAAGCTTTCTTT
17 once TRBJ1-2 TRBD1 TRBV11-2 CASSASAGDSPNYGYTF TGTGCCAGCAGCGCATCAGCGGGGGACAGCCCTAACTATGGCTACACCTTC
12 NA TRBJ1-4 TRBD1 TRBV28 CASLTGNEKLFF TGTGCCAGCCTGACAGGGAATGAAAAACTGTTTTTT
12 NA TRBJ2-5 NA TRBV24-1 CATRGAGETQYF TGTGCCACCCGGGGGGCGGGAGAGACCCAGTACTTC
17 once TRBJ2-3 NA TRBV18 CASSPPVGAPNTDTQYF TGTGCCAGCTCACCACCCGTGGGCGCGCCCAACACAGATACGCAGTATTTT
14 NA TRBJ1-6 NA TRBV4-2 CASSQDRTNSPLHF TGTGCCAGCAGCCAAGATAGGACTAACTCACCCCTCCACTTT
15 NA TRBJ1-5 NA TRBV9 CASSVDTDSNQPQHF TGTGCCAGCAGCGTCGACACAGATAGCAATCAGCCCCAGCATTTT
15 NA TRBJ2-1 TRBD2 TRBV7-7 CASSLRLAGDSEQFF TGTGCCAGCAGCCTCCGTCTAGCGGGGGATAGTGAGCAGTTCTTC
16 NA TRBJ2-7 TRBD1 TRBV28 CASSFPGTGVSYEQYF TGTGCCAGCAGTTTTCCCGGGACAGGGGTTTCCTACGAGCAGTACTTC
14 few TRBJ1-1 NA TRBV18 CASSPYPGQTEAFF TGTGCCAGCTCACCTTATCCAGGGCAGACTGAAGCTTTCTTT
15 NA TRBJ2-1 NA TRBV30 CAWSVGKGGRDEQFF TGTGCCTGGAGTGTAGGTAAGGGAGGCCGGGATGAGCAGTTCTTC
14 once TRBJ2-1 TRBD2 TRBV19 CASTTGLAADEQFF TGTGCCAGTACCACGGGACTAGCGGCCGATGAGCAGTTCTTC
13 NA TRBJ1-1 NA TRBV6-2/TRBV6-3 CASSQSGGTEAFF TGTGCCAGCAGCCAAAGCGGCGGGACTGAAGCTTTCTTT
15 NA TRBJ2-3 TRBD1 TRBV30 CAWGLGTGAADTQYF TGTGCCTGGGGGCTCGGGACAGGGGCCGCAGATACGCAGTATTTT
13 NA TRBJ1-5 TRBD1 TRBV10-3 CAISEPTGQPQHF TGTGCCATCAGTGAGCCGACAGGGCAGCCCCAGCATTTT
15 NA TRBJ2-7 NA TRBV27 CASSLQTGRFYEQYF TGTGCCAGCAGTTTACAAACCGGGAGATTCTACGAGCAGTACTTC
15 NA TRBJ1-2 NA TRBV10-2 CASSEARRSNYGYTF TGCGCCAGCAGTGAGGCCCGGAGATCTAACTATGGCTACACCTTC
11 NA TRBJ1-2 TRBD1 TRBV29-1 CSVAQGNGYTF TGCAGCGTTGCACAGGGGAATGGCTACACCTTC
16 NA TRBJ2-1 TRBD2 TRBV5-1 CASSSLAGGFDSEQFF TGCGCCAGCAGCTCACTAGCGGGGGGGTTCGATAGTGAGCAGTTCTTC
14 NA TRBJ2-7 TRBD2 TRBV3-1/TRBV3-2 CASREGLAGGEQYF TGTGCCAGCAGGGAAGGACTAGCGGGGGGCGAGCAGTACTTC
15 once TRBJ2-7 NA TRBV9 CASSKTQLVGNEQYF TGTGCCAGCTCAAAGACACAGCTGGTCGGGAACGAGCAGTACTTC
16 few TRBJ2-5 TRBD2 TRBV5-4 CASSLDEGGPWETQYF TGTGCCAGCAGCTTGGATGAGGGAGGGCCTTGGGAGACCCAGTACTTC
13 NA TRBJ2-7 TRBD1 TRBV6-5 CASRRDRVYEQYF TGTGCCAGCAGAAGGGACAGGGTTTACGAGCAGTACTTC
14 once TRBJ1-5 TRBD1 TRBV7-9 CASSLDRGHQPQHF TGTGCCAGCAGCTTAGACAGGGGGCATCAGCCCCAGCATTTT
16 NA TRBJ1-5 TRBD1 TRBV6-5 CASSSEGQGSHQPQHF TGTGCCAGCAGTTCTGAGGGACAGGGGTCCCATCAGCCCCAGCATTTT
15 NA TRBJ2-1 NA TRBV3-1/TRBV3-2 CASSQGADGYNEQFF TGTGCCAGCAGCCAAGGGGCTGACGGATACAATGAGCAGTTCTTC
16 NA TRBJ1-3 NA TRBV11-2 CASSPVRGPAGNTIYF TGTGCCAGCAGCCCGGTGAGAGGGCCGGCTGGAAACACCATATATTTT
14 NA TRBJ1-4 TRBD1 TRBV28 CASTPGGGSEKLFF TGTGCCAGCACCCCGGGAGGGGGCAGTGAAAAACTGTTTTTT
15 NA TRBJ1-5 TRBD1 TRBV28 CASSFQGQGPQPQHF TGTGCCAGCAGTTTCCAGGGACAGGGGCCTCAGCCCCAGCATTTT
17 once TRBJ2-1 TRBD2 TRBV25-1 CASSGGTGTSNNNEQFF TGTGCCAGCAGTGGGGGAACCGGGACTAGTAACAACAATGAGCAGTTCTTC
14 few TRBJ1-1 NA TRBV7-2 CASSSSSGNTEAFF TGTGCCAGCAGCTCAAGTTCCGGTAACACTGAAGCTTTCTTT
15 NA TRBJ1-4 NA TRBV6-5 CASSLTGLSNEKLFF TGTGCCAGCAGTCTTACAGGGCTATCTAATGAAAAACTGTTTTTT
20 NA TRBJ2-1 TRBD2 TRBV3-1/TRBV3-2 CASSQRDRLTSGSSRNEQFF TGTGCCAGCAGCCAACGTGACAGGCTTACTAGCGGGAGTTCTCGGAATGAGCAGTTCTTC
14 NA TRBJ1-1 TRBD1 TRBV7-9 CASSQGQTNTEAFF TGTGCCAGCAGCCAGGGACAGACGAACACTGAAGCTTTCTTT
13 NA TRBJ2-7 NA TRBV5-5 CASSRRINYEQYF TGTGCCAGCAGCCGGAGAATCAACTACGAGCAGTACTTC